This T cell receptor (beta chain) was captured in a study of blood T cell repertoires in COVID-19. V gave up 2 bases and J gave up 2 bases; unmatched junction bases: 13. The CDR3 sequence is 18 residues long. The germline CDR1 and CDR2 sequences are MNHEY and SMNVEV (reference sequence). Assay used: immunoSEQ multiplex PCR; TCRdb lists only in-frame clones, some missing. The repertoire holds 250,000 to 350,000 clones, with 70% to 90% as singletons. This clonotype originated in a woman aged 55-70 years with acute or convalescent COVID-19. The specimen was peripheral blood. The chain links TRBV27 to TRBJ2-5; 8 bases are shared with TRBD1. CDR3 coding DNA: TGTGCCAGCAGTTTAGAGCCCAGGGGGCGCTTCCCACAAGAGACCCAGTACTTC. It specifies CASSLEPRGRFPQETQYF.